The entry below describes one TCR beta chain. The sample originates from a study of cytomegalovirus exposure and HLA in healthy donors. The CDR3 totals 13 residues. Trimming shortened V by 2 bases and J by 2 bases, and 6 bases separated the two germline ends. Germline lookup yields CDR1 MDHEN and CDR2 SYDVKM. At collection, donors were nominally healthy, but unrecorded immune exposures were probable. Primers included in the PCR were 60 Vbeta and 13 Jbeta primers. Sequenced by immunoSEQ multiplex PCR; TCRdb stores in-frame clones only, minus some. The table records roughly 160,000 clones, about four fifths of them present only once.

This sequence joins TRBV28 and TRBJ1-2; possible D gene TRBD1, 5 bases. The sequencing input was PBMCs. The receptor was derived from a man aged 30-40 years in good health and CMV-seronegative. DNA for the CDR3: TGTGCCAGCAGTTTAGGGGCCAACTATGGCTACACCTTC. This encodes CASSLGANYGYTF.